Listed below are T cell receptor beta chains from one sample, sequenced in a study of blood T cell repertoires in COVID-19. Sequencing used immunoSEQ multiplex PCR; TCRdb keeps in-frame clones, though not all of them. The sample holds 200,000 to 250,000 clones, around four fifths seen once. Sequences were obtained from peripheral blood. The receptor source for this set is a man under 40 with active or convalescent COVID-19. CDR3s include the opening cysteine and the closing phenylalanine or tryptophan. Fields, in order: clone size, D gene, J gene, V gene, CDR3 DNA, CDR3 protein. A D gene is named only where the DNA matches it firmly. A row's size may be missing; if present it is once, few, many or a size class.

clone size: .
D gene: .
J gene: TRBJ1-1
V gene: TRBV6-5
CDR3 DNA: TGTGCCAGCAGTAATGGGCGCTTGGGTGCTTTCTTT
CDR3 protein: CASSNGRLGAFF

clone size: .
D gene: .
J gene: TRBJ2-3
V gene: TRBV6-5
CDR3 DNA: TGTGCCAGCAGCCTCAGGTTACCCACAGATACGCAGTATTTT
CDR3 protein: CASSLRLPTDTQYF

clone size: .
D gene: TRBD2
J gene: TRBJ2-5
V gene: TRBV5-4
CDR3 DNA: TGTGCCAGCAGCCACCTTCAAGCGGGGGAAGAGACCCAGTACTTC
CDR3 protein: CASSHLQAGEETQYF

clone size: .
D gene: TRBD1
J gene: TRBJ2-7
V gene: TRBV6-1
CDR3 DNA: TGTGCCAGCAGTGCGGACAGGGGTCCCTACGAGCAGTACTTC
CDR3 protein: CASSADRGPYEQYF

clone size: .
D gene: TRBD2
J gene: TRBJ2-2
V gene: TRBV2
CDR3 DNA: TGTGCCAGCAGCTCCGGGAGGTCATCCGGGGAGCTGTTTTTT
CDR3 protein: CASSSGRSSGELFF

clone size: .
D gene: .
J gene: TRBJ2-7
V gene: TRBV5-4
CDR3 DNA: TGTGCCAGCAGCTTAGGACTAAGCAGCTCCTACGAGCAGTACTTC
CDR3 protein: CASSLGLSSSYEQYF

clone size: .
D gene: TRBD1
J gene: TRBJ2-2
V gene: TRBV6-5
CDR3 DNA: TGTGCCAGCAGCCGGGACAGGGGCCCGGGCGGGGAGCTGTTTTTT
CDR3 protein: CASSRDRGPGGELFF

clone size: .
D gene: .
J gene: TRBJ1-2
V gene: TRBV28
CDR3 DNA: TGTGCCAGCAGTCTTGCTGACTCCGAAGGGGCGCTTTATGGCTACACCTTC
CDR3 protein: CASSLADSEGALYGYTF

clone size: .
D gene: .
J gene: TRBJ1-6
V gene: TRBV30
CDR3 DNA: TGTGCCTGGAGACTACAGGGTTACAATTCACCCCTCCACTTT
CDR3 protein: CAWRLQGYNSPLHF

clone size: .
D gene: .
J gene: TRBJ2-5
V gene: TRBV10-3
CDR3 DNA: TGTGCCATCAGTGAGTCCCCCGGGCAGGGGCCCTCTACCTCCGTTCAAGAGACCCAGTACTTC
CDR3 protein: CAISESPGQGPSTSVQETQYF

clone size: .
D gene: .
J gene: TRBJ2-5
V gene: TRBV12-3/TRBV12-4
CDR3 DNA: TGTGCCAGCAGTTTAGGAGGGCAAGAGACCCAGTACTTC
CDR3 protein: CASSLGGQETQYF

clone size: .
D gene: TRBD1
J gene: TRBJ1-3
V gene: TRBV4-3
CDR3 DNA: TGCGCCAGCAGCCCCGTACCGGGACAGGGGGCTGGAAACACCATATATTTT
CDR3 protein: CASSPVPGQGAGNTIYF

clone size: many
D gene: TRBD2
J gene: TRBJ2-1
V gene: TRBV27
CDR3 DNA: TGTGCCAGCAGTTATTTCGGGACTAGCGCGTACAATGAGCAGTTCTTC
CDR3 protein: CASSYFGTSAYNEQFF

clone size: .
D gene: .
J gene: TRBJ2-7
V gene: TRBV7-2
CDR3 DNA: TGTGCCAGCAGCTCTGAGGAGGACGAGCGCTACGAGCAGTACTTC
CDR3 protein: CASSSEEDERYEQYF

clone size: .
D gene: TRBD1
J gene: TRBJ1-6
V gene: TRBV7-6
CDR3 DNA: TGTGCCAGCAGCACCGCCGGGGACAGGGATAATAATTCACCCCTCCACTTT
CDR3 protein: CASSTAGDRDNNSPLHF

clone size: .
D gene: .
J gene: TRBJ1-2
V gene: TRBV7-2
CDR3 DNA: TGTGCCAGCAGCTCAGGGCTCAGGGGTATCGGGGGCTACACCTTC
CDR3 protein: CASSSGLRGIGGYTF

clone size: .
D gene: .
J gene: TRBJ2-7
V gene: TRBV10-3
CDR3 DNA: TGTGCCATCAGTAAATCAGGGTTCGACGAGCAGTACTTC
CDR3 protein: CAISKSGFDEQYF

clone size: .
D gene: TRBD1
J gene: TRBJ2-7
V gene: TRBV11-2
CDR3 DNA: TGTGCCAGCAGCTTAGATAGTAGGGGCAGGGGGAATGACGAGCAGTACTTC
CDR3 protein: CASSLDSRGRGNDEQYF

clone size: .
D gene: TRBD1
J gene: TRBJ1-1
V gene: TRBV5-1
CDR3 DNA: TGCGCCAGCAGCTATGACAGGGGTGGAACTGAAGCTTTCTTT
CDR3 protein: CASSYDRGGTEAFF

clone size: .
D gene: .
J gene: TRBJ1-5
V gene: TRBV4-2
CDR3 DNA: TGTGCCAGCAGCCAAGATTTTTCCTCAGGGCAGCCCCAGCATTTT
CDR3 protein: CASSQDFSSGQPQHF

clone size: .
D gene: .
J gene: TRBJ1-6
V gene: TRBV4-3
CDR3 DNA: TGCGCCAGCAGCCGCACCTGGGCGGGAGAAAATTCACCCCTCCACTTT
CDR3 protein: CASSRTWAGENSPLHF

clone size: once
D gene: TRBD2
J gene: TRBJ2-7
V gene: TRBV27
CDR3 DNA: TGTGCCAGCAAATCCTTAGCGGGAGGACCTTCCTACGAGCAGTACTTC
CDR3 protein: CASKSLAGGPSYEQYF